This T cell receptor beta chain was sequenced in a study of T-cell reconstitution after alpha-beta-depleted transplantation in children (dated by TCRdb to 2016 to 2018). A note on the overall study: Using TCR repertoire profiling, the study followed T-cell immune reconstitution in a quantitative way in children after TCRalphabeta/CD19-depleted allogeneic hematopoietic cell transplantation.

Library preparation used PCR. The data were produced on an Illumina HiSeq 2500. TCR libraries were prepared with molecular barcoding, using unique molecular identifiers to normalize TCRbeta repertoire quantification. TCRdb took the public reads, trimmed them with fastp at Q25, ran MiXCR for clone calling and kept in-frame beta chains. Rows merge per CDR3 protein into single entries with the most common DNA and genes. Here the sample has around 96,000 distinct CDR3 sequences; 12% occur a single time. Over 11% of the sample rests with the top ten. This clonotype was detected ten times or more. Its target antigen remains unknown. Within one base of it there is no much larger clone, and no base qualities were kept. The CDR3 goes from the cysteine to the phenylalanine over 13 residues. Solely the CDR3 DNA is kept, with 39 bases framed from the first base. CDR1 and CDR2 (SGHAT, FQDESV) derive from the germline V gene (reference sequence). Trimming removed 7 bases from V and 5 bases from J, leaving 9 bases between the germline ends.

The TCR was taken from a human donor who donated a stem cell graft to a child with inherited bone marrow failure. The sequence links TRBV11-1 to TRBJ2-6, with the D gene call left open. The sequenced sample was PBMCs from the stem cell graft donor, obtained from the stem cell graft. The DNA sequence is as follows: TGTGCCAGCATTGGAGTGAGGGCCAACGTCCTGACTTTC. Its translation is CASIGVRANVLTF.